Sequencing of this TCR beta chain was carried out in a study of OX40 agonist ivuxolimab in advanced cancers. As for the study more broadly: Ivuxolimab was an agonistic, fully human IgG2 monoclonal antibody directed against OX40 (CD134), a costimulatory receptor. Intravenous ivuxolimab was administered to patients every 2 weeks at six dose levels: 0.01, 0.1, 0.3, 1.5, 3 and 10 mg/kg. The dose-escalation cohort was 82.7% male with a mean age of approximately 60 years, ranging from about 23 to 85. Of the roughly 52 dose-escalation patients, hepatocellular carcinoma was present in approximately 20, melanoma in roughly 15, renal cell carcinoma in 9 and head and neck cancer in 9. Peripheral TCRbeta sequencing aimed to test whether ivuxolimab altered TCR sequence diversity and caused clonal T-cell expansion. Partial responses occurred in three dose-escalation patients: two with cutaneous melanoma and one with hepatocellular carcinoma. The paper reports the monotherapy dose-escalation portion (N = 52 patients) of the phase I ivuxolimab trial. Prior anti-PD-1, anti-PD-L1 or anti-CTLA-4 therapy was permitted, and less than 45% of dose-escalation patients had received checkpoint inhibitors. The paper as a whole reports these results and caveats: Antigen specificity was not determined for the clonally expanded peripheral T cells. At doses from 0.1 to 3.0 mg/kg, clonal expansion was seen in both CD4+ and CD8+ blood T cells between baseline and week 6. Partial responders in the 0.1-3.0 mg/kg groups had among the lowest normalized peripheral clonal expansion, especially among CD8+ T cells. Low levels of normalized T-cell clonal expansion were also seen in some patients who did not respond. On average, CD8+ T cells showed more expanded clones than CD4+ T cells after ivuxolimab.

Concerning this clone itself: Its antigen target is currently unknown. No per-base quality is available; no much larger clone lies one base away.

The trial excluded patients who had a history of autoimmune disease or who were on systemic immunosuppression. Peripheral blood for TCR sequencing was collected from all dose cohorts at baseline, on cycle 4 day 1, and on cycle 7 day 1. The samples were taken from a phase I, first-in-human, multicenter, open-label dose-escalation trial of ivuxolimab. Adults with locally advanced or metastatic melanoma, renal cell carcinoma, hepatocellular carcinoma or head and neck squamous cell carcinoma were enrolled in the trial. CD4+ and CD8+ T cells were sorted separately from peripheral blood before TCR sequencing. To sequence the TCRbeta CDR3 region, genomic DNA was isolated from the sorted cells. The immunoSEQ Assay was used for sequencing of TCRbeta CDR3 regions. This immuneACCESS table, as held by TCRdb, lists in-frame sequences with V and J called but not all clones. Of the missing ones, under half trace to an unresolved V gene in checked studies; the others have no known cause. The sample table contains roughly 59,000 clones; only one count was recorded for about four fifths of them. The ten top clones hold around 1% of the sample.

Deletion took 3 bases off V and 6 bases off J, with a span of 12 bases between the germline ends. From cysteine to phenylalanine, the CDR3 is 14 amino acids long. Solely the CDR3 DNA is kept, with 42 bases framed from the first base. Based on the germline V gene, the CDR1 and CDR2 sequences are SGHRS and YFSETQ. This receptor was taken from an adult with an advanced solid tumor such as melanoma, head and neck, liver or kidney cancer. The specimen was CD4+ or CD8+ T cells sorted from blood, collected in a trial of the OX40 agonist ivuxolimab. The sequence joins TRBV5-1 to TRBJ2-2; there is no confident call for the D gene. CDR3 protein: CASSSSMGSGELFF. The base sequence is TGCGCCAGCAGCTCCTCGATGGGTTCCGGGGAGCTGTTTTTT.